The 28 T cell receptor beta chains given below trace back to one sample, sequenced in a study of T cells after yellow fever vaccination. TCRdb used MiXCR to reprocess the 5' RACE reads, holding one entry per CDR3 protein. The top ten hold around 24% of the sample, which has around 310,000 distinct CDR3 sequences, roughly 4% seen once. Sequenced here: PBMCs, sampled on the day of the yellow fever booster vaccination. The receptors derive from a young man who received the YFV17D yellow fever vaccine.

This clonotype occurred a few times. The CDR3 loop is CASSDRAPDTQYF. CDR3 bases: TGTGCCAGCAGTGACAGGGCCCCAGATACGCAGTATTTT. This chain joins TRBV6-5 and TRBJ2-3; the match to TRBD1 covers 7 bases. The J segment lost 4 bases and the V segment lost 5 bases, leaving 3 bases of the junction unmatched. The CDR3 consists of 13 residues. Per the germline V gene, CDR1 is MNHEY and CDR2 is SVGAGI.

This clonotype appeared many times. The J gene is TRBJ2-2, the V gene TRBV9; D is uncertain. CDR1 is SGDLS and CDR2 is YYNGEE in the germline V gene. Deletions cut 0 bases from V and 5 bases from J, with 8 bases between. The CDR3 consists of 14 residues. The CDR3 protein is CASSVGLQTGELFF. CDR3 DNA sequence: TGTGCCAGCAGCGTAGGTTTGCAGACCGGGGAGCTGTTTTTT.

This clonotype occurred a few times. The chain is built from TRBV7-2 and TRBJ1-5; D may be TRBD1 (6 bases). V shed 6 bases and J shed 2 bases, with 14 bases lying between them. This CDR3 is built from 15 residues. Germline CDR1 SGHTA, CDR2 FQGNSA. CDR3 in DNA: TGTGCCAGCAGTTCCCAGGGGAGAGGCAATCAGCCCCAGCATTTT. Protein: CASSSQGRGNQPQHF. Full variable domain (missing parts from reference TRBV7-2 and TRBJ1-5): GAGVSQSPSNKVTEKGKDVELRCDPISGHTALYWYRQSLGQGLEFLIYFQGNSAPDKSGLPSDRFSAERTGGSVSTLTIQRTQQEDSAVYLCASSSQGRGNQPQHFGDGTRLSIL.

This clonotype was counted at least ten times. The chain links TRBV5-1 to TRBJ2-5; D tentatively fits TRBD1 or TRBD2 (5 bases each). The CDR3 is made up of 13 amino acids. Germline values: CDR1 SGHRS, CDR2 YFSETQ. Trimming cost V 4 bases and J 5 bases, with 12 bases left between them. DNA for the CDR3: TGCGCCAGCAGCCCGGGACCCCTGGAGACCCAGTACTTC. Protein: CASSPGPLETQYF. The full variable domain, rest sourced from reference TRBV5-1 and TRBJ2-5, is KAGVTQTPRYLIKTRGQQVTLSCSPISGHRSVSWYQQTPGQGLQFLFEYFSETQRNKGNFPGRFSGRQFSNSRSEMNVSTLELGDSALYLCASSPGPLETQYFGPGTRLLVL.

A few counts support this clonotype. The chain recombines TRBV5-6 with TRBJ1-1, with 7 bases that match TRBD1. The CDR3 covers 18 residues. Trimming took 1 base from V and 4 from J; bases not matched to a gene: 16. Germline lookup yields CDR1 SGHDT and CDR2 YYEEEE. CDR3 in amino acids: CASSLSGRTGPLSTEAFF. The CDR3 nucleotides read TGTGCCAGCAGCTTGTCAGGTCGGACAGGCCCGTTGAGCACTGAAGCTTTCTTT.

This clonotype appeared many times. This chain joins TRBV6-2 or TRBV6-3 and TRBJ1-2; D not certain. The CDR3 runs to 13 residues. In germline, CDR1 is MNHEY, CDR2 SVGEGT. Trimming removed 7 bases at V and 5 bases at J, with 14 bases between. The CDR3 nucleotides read TGTGCCAGCAACCCCTCTGGACGGTATGGCTACACCTTC. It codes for CASNPSGRYGYTF.

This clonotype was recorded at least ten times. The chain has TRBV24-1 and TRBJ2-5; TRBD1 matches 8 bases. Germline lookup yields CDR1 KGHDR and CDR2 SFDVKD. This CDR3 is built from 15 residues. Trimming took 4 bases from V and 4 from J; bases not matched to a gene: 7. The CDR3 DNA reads TGTGCCACCAGTGACGCGACAGGGGCCGGAGAGACCCAGTACTTC. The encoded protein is CATSDATGAGETQYF.

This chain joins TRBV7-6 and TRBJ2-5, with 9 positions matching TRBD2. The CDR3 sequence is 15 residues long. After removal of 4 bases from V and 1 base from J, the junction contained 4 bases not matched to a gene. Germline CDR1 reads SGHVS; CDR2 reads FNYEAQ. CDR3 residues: CASSSAGGAQETQYF. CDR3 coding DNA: TGTGCCAGCAGCTCAGCGGGGGGAGCCCAAGAGACCCAGTACTTC.

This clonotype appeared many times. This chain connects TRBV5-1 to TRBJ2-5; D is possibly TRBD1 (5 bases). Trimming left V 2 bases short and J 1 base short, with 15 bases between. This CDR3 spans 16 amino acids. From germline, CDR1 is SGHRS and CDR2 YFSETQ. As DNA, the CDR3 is TGCGCCAGCAGCTTAGACCCAGGGTTTGGCCAAGAGACCCAGTACTTC. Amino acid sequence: CASSLDPGFGQETQYF.

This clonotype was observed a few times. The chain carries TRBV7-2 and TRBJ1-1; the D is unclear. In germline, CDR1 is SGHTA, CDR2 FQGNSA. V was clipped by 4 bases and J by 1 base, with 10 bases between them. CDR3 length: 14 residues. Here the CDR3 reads CASSSRLGNTEAFF. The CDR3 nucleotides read TGTGCCAGCAGCTCACGTCTTGGGAACACTGAAGCTTTCTTT. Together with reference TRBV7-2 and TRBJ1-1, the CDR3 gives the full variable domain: GAGVSQSPSNKVTEKGKDVELRCDPISGHTALYWYRQSLGQGLEFLIYFQGNSAPDKSGLPSDRFSAERTGGSVSTLTIQRTQQEDSAVYLCASSSRLGNTEAFFGQGTRLTVV.

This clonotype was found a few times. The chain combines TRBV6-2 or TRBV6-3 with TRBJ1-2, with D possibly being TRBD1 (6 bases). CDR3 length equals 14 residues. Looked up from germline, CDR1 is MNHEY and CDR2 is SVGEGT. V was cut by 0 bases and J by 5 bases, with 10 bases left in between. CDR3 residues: CASSYSTQGYGYTF. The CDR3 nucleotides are TGTGCCAGCAGTTACTCGACTCAGGGGTATGGCTACACCTTC.

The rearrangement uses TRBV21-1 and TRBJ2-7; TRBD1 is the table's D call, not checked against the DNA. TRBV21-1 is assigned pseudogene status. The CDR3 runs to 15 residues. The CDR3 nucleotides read TGTGCCAGCAGGGTCGGGGACAGGGCAACCTACGAGCAGTACGTC. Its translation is CASRVGDRATYEQYV.

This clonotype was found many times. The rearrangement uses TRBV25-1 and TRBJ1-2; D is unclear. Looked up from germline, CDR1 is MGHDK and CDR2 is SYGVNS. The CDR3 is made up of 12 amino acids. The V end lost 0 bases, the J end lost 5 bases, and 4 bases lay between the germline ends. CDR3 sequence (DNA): TGTGCCAGCAGTGAATACAGTTATGGCTACACCTTC. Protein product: CASSEYSYGYTF.

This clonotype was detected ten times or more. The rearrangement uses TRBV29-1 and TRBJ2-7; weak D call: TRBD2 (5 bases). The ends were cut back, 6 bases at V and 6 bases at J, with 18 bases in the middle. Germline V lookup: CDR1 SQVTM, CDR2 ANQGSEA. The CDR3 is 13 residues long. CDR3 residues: CSVRGLRPTEQYF. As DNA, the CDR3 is TGCAGCGTGCGAGGGCTGCGGCCCACCGAGCAGTACTTC.

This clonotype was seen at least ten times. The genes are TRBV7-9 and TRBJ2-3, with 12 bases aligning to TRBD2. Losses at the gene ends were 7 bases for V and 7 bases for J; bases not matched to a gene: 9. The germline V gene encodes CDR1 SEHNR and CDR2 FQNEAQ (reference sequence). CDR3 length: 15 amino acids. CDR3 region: CASNPTSGGSNTQYF. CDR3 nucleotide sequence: TGTGCCAGCAATCCGACTAGCGGGGGATCGAATACGCAGTATTTT.

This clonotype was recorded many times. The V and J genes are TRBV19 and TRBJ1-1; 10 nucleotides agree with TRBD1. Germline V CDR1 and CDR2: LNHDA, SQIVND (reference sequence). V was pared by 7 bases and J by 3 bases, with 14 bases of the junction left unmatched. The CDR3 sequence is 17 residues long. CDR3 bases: TGTGCCAGTAATTCCTATGACAGGGGGCAAGAGGACACTGAAGCTTTCTTT. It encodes CASNSYDRGQEDTEAFF.

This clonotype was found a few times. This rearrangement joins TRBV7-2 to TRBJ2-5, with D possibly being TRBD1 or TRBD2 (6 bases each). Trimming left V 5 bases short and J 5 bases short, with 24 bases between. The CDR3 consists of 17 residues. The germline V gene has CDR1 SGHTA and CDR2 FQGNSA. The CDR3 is CASSRTPLWGAGETQYF. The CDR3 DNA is TGTGCCAGCAGCCGTACTCCCCTTTGGGGGGCCGGGGAGACCCAGTACTTC.

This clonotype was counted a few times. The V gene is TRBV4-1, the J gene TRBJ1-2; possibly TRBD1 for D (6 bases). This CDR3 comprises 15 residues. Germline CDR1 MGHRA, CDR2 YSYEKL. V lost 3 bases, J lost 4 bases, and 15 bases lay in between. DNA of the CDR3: TGCGCCAGCAGCCATCCGGCCGGGGGCCGCTATGGCTACACCTTC. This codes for CASSHPAGGRYGYTF.

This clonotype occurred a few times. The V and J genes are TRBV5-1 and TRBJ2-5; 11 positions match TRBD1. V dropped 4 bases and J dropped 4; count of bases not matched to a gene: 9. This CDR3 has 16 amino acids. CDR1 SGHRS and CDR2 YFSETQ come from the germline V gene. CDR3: CASSEDRGPAGETQYF. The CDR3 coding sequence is TGCGCCAGCAGCGAGGACAGGGGGCCGGCGGGAGAGACCCAGTACTTC.

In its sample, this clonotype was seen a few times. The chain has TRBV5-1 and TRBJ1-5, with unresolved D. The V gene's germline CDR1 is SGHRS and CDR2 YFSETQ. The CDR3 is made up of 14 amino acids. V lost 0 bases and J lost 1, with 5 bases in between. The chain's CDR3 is CASSLDESNQPQHF. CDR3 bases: TGCGCCAGCAGCTTGGATGAGAGCAATCAGCCCCAGCATTTT.

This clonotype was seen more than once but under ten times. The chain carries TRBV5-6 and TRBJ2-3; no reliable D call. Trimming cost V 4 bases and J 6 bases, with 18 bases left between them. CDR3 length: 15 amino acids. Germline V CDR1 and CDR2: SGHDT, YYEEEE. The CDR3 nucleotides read TGTGCCAGCAGCGAGCTCGGCTCCCGCAGTGATACGCAGTATTTT. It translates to CASSELGSRSDTQYF.

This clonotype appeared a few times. The CDR3 nucleotides read TGTGCCAGCAGGAGGGCGGCCCGGGAGACCCAGTACTTC. Encoded protein: CASRRAARETQYF. The chain has TRBV6-2 or TRBV6-3 and TRBJ2-5, with a possible D match to TRBD2 (5 bases). V was trimmed by 6 bases and J by 5 bases, leaving 13 bases between them. The CDR3 contains 13 residues. CDR1 is MNHEY, CDR2 SVGEGT, per germline.

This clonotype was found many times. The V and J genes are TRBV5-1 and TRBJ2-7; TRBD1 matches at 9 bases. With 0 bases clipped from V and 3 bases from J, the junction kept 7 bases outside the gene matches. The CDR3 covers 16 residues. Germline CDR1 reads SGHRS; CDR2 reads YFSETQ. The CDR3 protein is CASSLEPPGQGYEQYF. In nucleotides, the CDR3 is TGCGCCAGCAGCTTGGAACCTCCGGGACAGGGCTACGAGCAGTACTTC. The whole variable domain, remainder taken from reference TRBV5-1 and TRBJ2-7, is KAGVTQTPRYLIKTRGQQVTLSCSPISGHRSVSWYQQTPGQGLQFLFEYFSETQRNKGNFPGRFSGRQFSNSRSEMNVSTLELGDSALYLCASSLEPPGQGYEQYFGPGTRLTVT.

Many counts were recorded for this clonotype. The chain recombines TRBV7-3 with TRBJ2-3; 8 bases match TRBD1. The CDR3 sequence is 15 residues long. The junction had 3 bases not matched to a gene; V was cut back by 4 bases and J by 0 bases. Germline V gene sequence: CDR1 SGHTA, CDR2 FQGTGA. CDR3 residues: CASSSGTGSTDTQYF. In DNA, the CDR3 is TGTGCCAGCAGCTCCGGGACAGGAAGCACAGATACGCAGTATTTT. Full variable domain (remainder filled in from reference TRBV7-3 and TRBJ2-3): GAGVSQTPSNKVTEKGKYVELRCDPISGHTALYWYRQSLGQGPEFLIYFQGTGAADDSGLPNDRFFAVRPEGSVSTLKIQRTERGDSAVYLCASSSGTGSTDTQYFGPGTRLTVL.

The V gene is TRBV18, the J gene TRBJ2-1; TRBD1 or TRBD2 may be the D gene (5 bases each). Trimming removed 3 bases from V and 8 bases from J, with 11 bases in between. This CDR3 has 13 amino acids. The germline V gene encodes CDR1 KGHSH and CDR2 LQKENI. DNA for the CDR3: TGTGCCAGCTCACCCGGGGCCTATGATGAGCAGTTCTTC. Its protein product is CASSPGAYDEQFF.

The CDR3 here is CASSQARGPASSYNEQFF. Here the CDR3 DNA reads TGCGCCAGCAGCCAAGCACGGGGCCCCGCAAGCTCCTACAATGAGCAGTTCTTC. The chain has TRBV4-1 and TRBJ2-1; perhaps D is TRBD1 or TRBD2 (5 bases each). The germline V and J ends were trimmed by 1 base and 0 bases, with 16 bases remaining between them. The CDR3 is 18 amino acids. The germline V gene has CDR1 MGHRA and CDR2 YSYEKL.

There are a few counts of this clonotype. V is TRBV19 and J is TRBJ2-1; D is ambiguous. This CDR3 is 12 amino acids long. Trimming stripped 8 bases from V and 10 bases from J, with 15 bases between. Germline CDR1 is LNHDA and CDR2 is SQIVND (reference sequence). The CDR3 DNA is TGTGCCAGTGAGTCATATCCCGGGGAGCAGTTCTTC. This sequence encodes CASESYPGEQFF.

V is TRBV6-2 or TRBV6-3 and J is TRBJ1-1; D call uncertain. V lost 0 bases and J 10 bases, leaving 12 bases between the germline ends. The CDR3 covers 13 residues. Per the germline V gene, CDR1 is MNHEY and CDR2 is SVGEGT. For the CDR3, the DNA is TGTGCCAGCAGTTACTCGAACCCACAGTTAGCTTTCTTT. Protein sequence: CASSYSNPQLAFF.